This T cell receptor (beta chain) was observed in a study of blood T cell repertoires in COVID-19. Study details: The origin of the acute and convalescent COVID-19 samples was the United States, Italy and Spain. PBMCs, B-cell-depleted T cells, or T cells provided the cDNA or gDNA that made up the material.

The CDR3 consists of 14 residues. The V gene lost 3 bases and the J gene lost 9 bases, with 15 bases spanning the gap. From germline, CDR1 is MNHEY and CDR2 SVGEGT. In the original workflow: The authors estimated nucleated cell counts from reference gene primer amplification. Repertoires were generated with immunoSEQ multiplex PCR, while TCRdb's copy carries only in-frame clones and drops some. That table gives V, J and clone size, and the DNA gave D and trimming. There are around 200,000 clones in the sample; around 82% occur only once, and roughly 2.7% lies in the top ten. The clonotype comes from a woman aged 40 to 55 with active or convalescent COVID-19. Source material: peripheral blood. The rearrangement links TRBV6-2 or TRBV6-3 to TRBJ2-1; possible D gene TRBD2, 6 bases. The CDR3 DNA reads as TGTGCCAGCAGTTATCTCCTGGGGGGAGGTGAGCAGTTCTTC. This gives the protein CASSYLLGGGEQFF.